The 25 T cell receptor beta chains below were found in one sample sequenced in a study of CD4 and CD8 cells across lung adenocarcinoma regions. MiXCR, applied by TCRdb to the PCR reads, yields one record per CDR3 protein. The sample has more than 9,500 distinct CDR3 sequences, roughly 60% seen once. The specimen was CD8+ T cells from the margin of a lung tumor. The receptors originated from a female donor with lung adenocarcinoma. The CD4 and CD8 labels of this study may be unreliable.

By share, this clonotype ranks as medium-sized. The CDR3 DNA follows: TGTGCCAGCAAAGTTGGGGGGGCAGGTAGGGACATTCAGTACTTC. This gives the protein CASKVGGAGRDIQYF. V usage is TRBV6-1 and J usage is TRBJ2-4, with D possibly matching TRBD2 (7 bases). Germline CDR1 reads MNHNS; CDR2 reads SASEGT. This CDR3 comprises 15 residues. V dropped 7 bases and J dropped 8 bases, with 21 bases sitting between them.

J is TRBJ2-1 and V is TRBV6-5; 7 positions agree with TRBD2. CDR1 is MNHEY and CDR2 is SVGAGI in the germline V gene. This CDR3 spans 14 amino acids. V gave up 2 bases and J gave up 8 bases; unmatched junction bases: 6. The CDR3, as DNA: TGTGCCAGCAGTTACGATCTCCGGGGGGATGAGCAGTTCTTC. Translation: CASSYDLRGDEQFF.

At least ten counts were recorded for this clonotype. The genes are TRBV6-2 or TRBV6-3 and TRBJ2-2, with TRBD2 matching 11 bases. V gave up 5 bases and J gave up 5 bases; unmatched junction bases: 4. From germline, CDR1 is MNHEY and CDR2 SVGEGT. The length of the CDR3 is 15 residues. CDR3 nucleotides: TGTGCCAGCAGTCTAGCGGGGGGCTATACCGGGGAGCTGTTTTTT. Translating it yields CASSLAGGYTGELFF.

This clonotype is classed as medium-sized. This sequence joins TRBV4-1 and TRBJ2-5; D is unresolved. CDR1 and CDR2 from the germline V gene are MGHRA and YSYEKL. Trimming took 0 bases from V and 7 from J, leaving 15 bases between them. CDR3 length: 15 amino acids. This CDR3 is CASSQDHPSFGTQYF. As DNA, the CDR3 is TGCGCCAGCAGCCAAGATCATCCTAGTTTTGGGACCCAGTACTTC.

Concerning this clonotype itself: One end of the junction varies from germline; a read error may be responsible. CDR3 DNA: TGTGCGGGCAGCGCGCGTAGAGACACAGATACGCAGTATTTC. Translating gives CAGSARRDTDTQYF. The J gene is TRBJ2-3, the V gene TRBV27; no reliable D call. The germline CDR1 and CDR2 sequences are MNHEY and SMNVEV (reference sequence). This CDR3 is 14 amino acids long.

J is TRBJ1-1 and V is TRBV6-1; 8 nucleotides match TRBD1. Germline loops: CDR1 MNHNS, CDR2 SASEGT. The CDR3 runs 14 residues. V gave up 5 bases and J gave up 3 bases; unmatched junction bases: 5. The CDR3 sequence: CASSQDRADTEAFF. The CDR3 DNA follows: TGTGCCAGCAGTCAGGACAGGGCGGACACTGAAGCTTTCTTT.

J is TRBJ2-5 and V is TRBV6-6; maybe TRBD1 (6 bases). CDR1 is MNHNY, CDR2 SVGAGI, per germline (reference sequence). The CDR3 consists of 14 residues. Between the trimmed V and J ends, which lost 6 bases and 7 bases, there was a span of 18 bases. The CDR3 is CASSLNRVWGTQYF. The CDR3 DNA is TGTGCCAGCAGCTTAAACAGGGTCTGGGGGACCCAGTACTTC.

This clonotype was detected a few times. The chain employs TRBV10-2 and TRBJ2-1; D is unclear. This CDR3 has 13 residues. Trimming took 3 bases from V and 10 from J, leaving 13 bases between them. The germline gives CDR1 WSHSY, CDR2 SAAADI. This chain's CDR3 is CASSETPPPEQFF. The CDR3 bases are TGCGCCAGCAGTGAAACACCTCCCCCCGAGCAGTTCTTC.

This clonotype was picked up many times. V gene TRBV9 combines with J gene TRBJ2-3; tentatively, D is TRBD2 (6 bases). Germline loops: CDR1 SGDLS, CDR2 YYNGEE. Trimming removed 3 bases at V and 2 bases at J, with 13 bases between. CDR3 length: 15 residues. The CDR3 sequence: CASSDGLLHTDTQYF. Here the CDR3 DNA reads TGTGCCAGCAGCGATGGACTATTACACACAGATACGCAGTATTTT.

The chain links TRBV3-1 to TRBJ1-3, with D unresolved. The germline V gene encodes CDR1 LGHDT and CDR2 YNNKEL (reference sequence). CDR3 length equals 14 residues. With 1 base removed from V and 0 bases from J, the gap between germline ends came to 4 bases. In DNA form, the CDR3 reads TGTGCCAGCAGCCAAGGCTACTCTGGAAACACCATATATTTT. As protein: CASSQGYSGNTIYF. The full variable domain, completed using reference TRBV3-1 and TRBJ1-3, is DTAVSQTPKYLVTQMGNDKSIKCEQNLGHDTMYWYKQDSKKFLKIMFSYNNKELIINETVPNRFSPKSPDKAHLNLHINSLELGDSAVYFCASSQGYSGNTIYFGEGSWLTVV.

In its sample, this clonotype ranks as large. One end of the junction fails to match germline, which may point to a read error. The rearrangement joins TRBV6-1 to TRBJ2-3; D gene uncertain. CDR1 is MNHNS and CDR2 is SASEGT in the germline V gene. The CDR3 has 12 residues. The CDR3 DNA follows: TGTGCCAACAGTCCAGCCACAGATACGCAGTATTTT. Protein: CANSPATDTQYF.

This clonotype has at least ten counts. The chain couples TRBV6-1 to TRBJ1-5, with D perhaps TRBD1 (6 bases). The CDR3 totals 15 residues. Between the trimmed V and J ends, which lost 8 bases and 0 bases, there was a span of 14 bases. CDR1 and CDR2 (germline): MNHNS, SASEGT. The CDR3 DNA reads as TGTGCCAGCTCGAGGACAGATCCTAGCAATCAGCCCCAGCATTTT. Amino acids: CASSRTDPSNQPQHF.

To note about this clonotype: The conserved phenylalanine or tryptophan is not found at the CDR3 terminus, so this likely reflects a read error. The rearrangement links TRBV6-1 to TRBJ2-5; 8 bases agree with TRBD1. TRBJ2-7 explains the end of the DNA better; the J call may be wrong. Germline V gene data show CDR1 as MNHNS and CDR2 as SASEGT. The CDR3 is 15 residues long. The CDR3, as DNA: TGTGCCAGCAGTGCCCGGGACAGGTCTTCCCACGAGCAGTACTCC. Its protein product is CASSARDRSSHEQYS.

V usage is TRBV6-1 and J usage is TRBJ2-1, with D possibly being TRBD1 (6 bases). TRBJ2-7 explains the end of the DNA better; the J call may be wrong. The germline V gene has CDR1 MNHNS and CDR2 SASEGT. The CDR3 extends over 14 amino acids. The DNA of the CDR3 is TGTGCCAGCAGTGAAGCGGACTGGACAGTCGAGCAGTACTTC. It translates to CASSEADWTVEQYF.

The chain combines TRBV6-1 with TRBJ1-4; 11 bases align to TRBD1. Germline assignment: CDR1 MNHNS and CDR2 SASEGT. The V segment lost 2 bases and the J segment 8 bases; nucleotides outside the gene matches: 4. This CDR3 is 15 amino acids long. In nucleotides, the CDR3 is TGTGCCAGCAGTGAAAGGACAGGGGGCGCGGAAAAACTGTTTTTT. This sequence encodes CASSERTGGAEKLFF.

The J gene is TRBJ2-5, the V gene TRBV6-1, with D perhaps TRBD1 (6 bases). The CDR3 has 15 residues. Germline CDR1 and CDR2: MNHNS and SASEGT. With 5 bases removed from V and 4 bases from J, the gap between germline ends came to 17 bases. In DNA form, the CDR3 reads TGTGCCAGCAGTCGAGGGGGACCCCGAGGAGAGACCCAGTACTTC. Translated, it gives CASSRGGPRGETQYF.

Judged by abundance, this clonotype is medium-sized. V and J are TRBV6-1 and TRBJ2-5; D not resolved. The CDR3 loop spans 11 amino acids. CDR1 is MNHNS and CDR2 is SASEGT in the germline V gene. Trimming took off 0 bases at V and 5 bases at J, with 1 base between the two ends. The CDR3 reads CASSEAETQYF. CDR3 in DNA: TGTGCCAGCAGTGAAGCGGAGACCCAGTACTTC.

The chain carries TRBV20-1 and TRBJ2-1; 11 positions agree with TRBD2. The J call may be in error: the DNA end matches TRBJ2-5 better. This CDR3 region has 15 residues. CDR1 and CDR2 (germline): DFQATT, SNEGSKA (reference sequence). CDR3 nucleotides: TGCAGTGCTAGAGATAGCGGGGGGGCGTCCCTGATCCAGTACTTC. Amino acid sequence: CSARDSGGASLIQYF.

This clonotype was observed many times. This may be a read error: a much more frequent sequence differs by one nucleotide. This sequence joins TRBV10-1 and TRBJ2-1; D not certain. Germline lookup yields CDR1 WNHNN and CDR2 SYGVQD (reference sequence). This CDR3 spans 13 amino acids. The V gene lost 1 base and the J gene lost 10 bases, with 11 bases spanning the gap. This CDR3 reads CASSELGRVEQFF. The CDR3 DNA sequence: TGCGCCAGCAGTGAGTTGGGTAGGGTAGAGCAGTTCTTC.

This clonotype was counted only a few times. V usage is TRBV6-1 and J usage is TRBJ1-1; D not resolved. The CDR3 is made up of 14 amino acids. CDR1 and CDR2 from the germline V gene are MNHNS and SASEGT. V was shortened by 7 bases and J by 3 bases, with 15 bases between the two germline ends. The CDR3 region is CASKSPGSHTEAFF. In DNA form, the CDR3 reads TGTGCCAGCAAATCTCCGGGATCCCACACTGAAGCTTTCTTT.

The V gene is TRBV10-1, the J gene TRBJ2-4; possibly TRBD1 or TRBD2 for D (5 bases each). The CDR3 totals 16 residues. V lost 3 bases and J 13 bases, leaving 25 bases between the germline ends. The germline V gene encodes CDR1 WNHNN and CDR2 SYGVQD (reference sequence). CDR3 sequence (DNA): TGCGCCAGCAGTGACACGGGGCTGGGAGCCAAAGACACGCAGTACTTC. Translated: CASSDTGLGAKDTQYF.

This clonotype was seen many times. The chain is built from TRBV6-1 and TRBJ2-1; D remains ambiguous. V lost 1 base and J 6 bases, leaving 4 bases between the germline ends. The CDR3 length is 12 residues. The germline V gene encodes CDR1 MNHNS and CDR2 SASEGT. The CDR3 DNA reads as TGTGCCAGCAGTGAAGTAGGCAATGAGCAGTTCTTC. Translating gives CASSEVGNEQFF.

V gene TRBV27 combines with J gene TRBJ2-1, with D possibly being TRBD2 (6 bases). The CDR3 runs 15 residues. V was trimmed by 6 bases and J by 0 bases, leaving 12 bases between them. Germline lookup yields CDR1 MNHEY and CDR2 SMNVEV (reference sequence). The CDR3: CASSLARSSYNEQFF. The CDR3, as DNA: TGTGCCAGCAGCCTAGCGAGAAGCTCCTACAATGAGCAGTTCTTC.

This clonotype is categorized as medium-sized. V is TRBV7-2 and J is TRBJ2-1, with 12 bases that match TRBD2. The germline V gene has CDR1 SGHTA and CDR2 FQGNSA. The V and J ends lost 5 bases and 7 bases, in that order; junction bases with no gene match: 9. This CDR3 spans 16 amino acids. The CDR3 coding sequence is TGTGCCAGCAGCCGATCTAGCGGGGGGGCCGTAAATGAGCAGTTCTTC. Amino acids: CASSRSSGGAVNEQFF.

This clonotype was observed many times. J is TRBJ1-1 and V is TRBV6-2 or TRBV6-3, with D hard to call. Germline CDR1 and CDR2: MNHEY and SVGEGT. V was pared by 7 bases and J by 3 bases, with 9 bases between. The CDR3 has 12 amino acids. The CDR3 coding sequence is TGTGCCAGCATAGGCGGACACACTGAAGCTTTCTTT. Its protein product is CASIGGHTEAFF.